This passage covers 4 T cell receptor beta chains from one sample sequenced in a study of read filtering for tumor transcriptome and immune sequencing. This library used around 0.4 ug RNA and molecular barcoded adaptors spanning alpha/delta and beta/gamma chains. In TCRdb, the reads were re-called with MiXCR into one record per CDR3 protein. The data show about 63,000 distinct CDR3 sequences, approximately 15% seen once. Sequencing input: a population of CD138-negative cells sorted from bone marrow. The receptors derive from a donor aged 40 or over with multiple myeloma.

At least ten counts were recorded for this clonotype. J is TRBJ2-1 and V is TRBV7-9, with 7 bases aligning to TRBD2. Germline V CDR1 and CDR2: SEHNR, FQNEAQ (reference sequence). The length of the CDR3 is 15 residues. V was pared by 5 bases and J by 6 bases, with 10 bases of the junction left unmatched. The CDR3 sequence: CASSPKLRESNEQFF. CDR3 sequence (DNA): TGTGCCAGCAGCCCTAAGCTGCGGGAGAGCAATGAGCAGTTCTTC. Looking up the rest from reference TRBV7-9 and TRBJ2-1 gives the full variable domain: DTGVSQNPRHKITKRGQNVTFRCDPISEHNRLYWYRQTLGQGPEFLTYFQNEAQLEKSRLLSDRFSAERPKGSFSTLEIQRTEQGDSAMYLCASSPKLRESNEQFFGPGTRLTVL.

The table lists this clonotype with many counts. The chain employs TRBV20-1 and TRBJ2-7, with D possibly being TRBD1 (6 bases). CDR3 length: 15 amino acids. Trimming removed 5 bases from V and 2 bases from J, with 19 bases in between. Germline CDR1 is DFQATT and CDR2 is SNEGSKA (reference sequence). The CDR3 DNA is TGCAGTGCTTCCCAGGACGGGACACCGACCTACGAGCAGTACTTC. This codes for CSASQDGTPTYEQYF.

This clonotype was seen many times. The chain carries TRBV5-1 and TRBJ2-6; a weak D match, TRBD1 (5 bases). Germline CDR1 is SGHRS and CDR2 is YFSETQ. V gave up 6 bases and J gave up 4 bases, with 14 bases separating them. This CDR3 has 15 amino acids. The CDR3 sequence: CASNQGVSGANVLTF. CDR3 bases: TGCGCCAGCAACCAAGGGGTTTCAGGGGCCAACGTCCTGACTTTC. The whole variable domain, filled in from reference TRBV5-1 and TRBJ2-6, reads KAGVTQTPRYLIKTRGQQVTLSCSPISGHRSVSWYQQTPGQGLQFLFEYFSETQRNKGNFPGRFSGRQFSNSRSEMNVSTLELGDSALYLCASNQGVSGANVLTFGAGSRLTVL.

A word on this clonotype: With a much larger clone just one base away, this may be a read error. This CDR3 is missing its conserved last phenylalanine or tryptophan, likely due to a read error. This chain uses TRBV20-1 with TRBJ1-1; D is ambiguous. This CDR3 is 15 amino acids long. Germline CDR1 is DFQATT and CDR2 is SNEGSKA (reference sequence). V lost 6 bases, J lost 2 bases, and 19 bases lay in between. For the CDR3, the DNA is TGCAGTGCCGAAGGAGGGAGGACGAGAAACACTGAAGCTTTCTCT. It specifies CSAEGGRTRNTEAFS.